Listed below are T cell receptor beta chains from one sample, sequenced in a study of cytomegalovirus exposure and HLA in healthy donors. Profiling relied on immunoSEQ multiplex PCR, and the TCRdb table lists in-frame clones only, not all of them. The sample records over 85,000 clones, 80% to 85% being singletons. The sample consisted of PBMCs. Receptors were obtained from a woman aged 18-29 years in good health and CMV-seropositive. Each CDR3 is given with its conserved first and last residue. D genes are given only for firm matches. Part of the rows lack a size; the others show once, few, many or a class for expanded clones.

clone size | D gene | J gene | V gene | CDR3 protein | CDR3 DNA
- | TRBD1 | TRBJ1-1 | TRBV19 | CASIRDRGLPFFTEAFF | TGTGCCAGTATCCGGGACAGGGGGCTCCCCTTTTTCACTGAAGCTTTCTTT
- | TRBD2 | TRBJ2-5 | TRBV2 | CASSGTSGGFQETQYF | TGTGCCAGCAGTGGGACTAGCGGGGGGTTCCAAGAGACCCAGTACTTC
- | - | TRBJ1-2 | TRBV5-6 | CASSLGSGYTF | TGTGCCAGCAGCTTGGGCAGTGGCTACACCTTC
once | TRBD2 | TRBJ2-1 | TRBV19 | CASSIGGGARFGEQFF | TGTGCCAGTAGTATTGGCGGGGGGGCGAGATTCGGTGAGCAGTTCTTC
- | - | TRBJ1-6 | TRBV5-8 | CASSYTNSPLHF | TGTGCCAGCAGCTACACTAATTCACCCCTCCACTTT
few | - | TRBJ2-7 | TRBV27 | CASSFPDTPYEQYF | TGTGCCAGCAGTTTCCCCGACACTCCCTACGAGCAGTACTTC
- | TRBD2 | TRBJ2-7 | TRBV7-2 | CASRRTSGSYEQYF | TGTGCCAGCAGGCGGACTAGCGGCTCCTACGAGCAGTACTTC
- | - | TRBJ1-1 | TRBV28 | CASSQGGMNTEAFF | TGTGCCAGCAGTCAGGGCGGGATGAACACTGAAGCTTTCTTT
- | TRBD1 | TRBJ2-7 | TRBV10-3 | CAISRTGYHEQYF | TGTGCCATCAGTAGGACAGGGTACCACGAGCAGTACTTC
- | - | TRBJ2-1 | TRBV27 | CASSFQGYYNEQFF | TGTGCCAGCAGTTTCCAGGGGTATTACAATGAGCAGTTCTTC
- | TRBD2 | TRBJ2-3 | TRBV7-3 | CASSQPIAGGPDTQYF | TGTGCCAGCAGCCAACCTATAGCGGGGGGGCCAGATACGCAGTATTTT
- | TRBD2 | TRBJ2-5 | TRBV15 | CATSRGAGGMETQYF | TGTGCCACCAGCAGGGGAGCGGGGGGGATGGAGACCCAGTACTTC
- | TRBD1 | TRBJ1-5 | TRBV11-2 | CASSLHRGRSQPQHF | TGTGCCAGCAGCTTGCACAGGGGCCGAAGCCAGCCCCAGCATTTT
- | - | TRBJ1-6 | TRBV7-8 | CASSEARSAPLHF | TGTGCCAGCAGCGAGGCCCGCTCGGCACCCCTCCACTTT
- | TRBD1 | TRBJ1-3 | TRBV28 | CASSFWGQSSGNTIYF | TGTGCCAGCAGTTTTTGGGGACAGAGCTCTGGAAACACCATATATTTT
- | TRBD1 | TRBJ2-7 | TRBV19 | CASSPRQGAYEQYF | TGTGCCAGTAGTCCGAGACAGGGGGCCTACGAGCAGTACTTC
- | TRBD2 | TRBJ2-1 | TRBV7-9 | CASSLAESSGGVHEQFF | TGTGCCAGCAGCTTAGCGGAGTCTAGCGGGGGGGTCCATGAGCAGTTCTTC
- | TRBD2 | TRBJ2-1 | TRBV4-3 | CASSQDPSGGPVGQFF | TGCGCCAGCAGCCAAGACCCTAGCGGGGGGCCCGTTGGGCAGTTCTTC
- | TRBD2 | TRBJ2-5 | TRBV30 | CAWRNPAGGETQYF | TGTGCCTGGAGGAACCCAGCGGGGGGAGAGACCCAGTACTTC
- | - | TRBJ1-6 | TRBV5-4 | CASSLGQQPNSALHF | TGTGCCAGCAGCTTGGGACAGCAACCCAATTCAGCCCTCCACTTT
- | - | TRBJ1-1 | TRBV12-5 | CASGLEGAGAEAFF | TGTGCTAGTGGTTTGGAAGGGGCGGGGGCTGAAGCTTTCTTT
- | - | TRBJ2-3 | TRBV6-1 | CASSEDGRIMDTQYF | TGTGCCAGCAGTGAAGATGGCAGGATAATGGATACGCAGTATTTT
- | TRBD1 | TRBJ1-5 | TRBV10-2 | CASSESRDRGDQPQHF | TGCGCCAGCAGTGAGTCGCGGGACAGGGGGGATCAGCCCCAGCATTTT
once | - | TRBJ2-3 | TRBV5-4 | CASSFSGTDTQYF | TGTGCCAGCAGCTTTTCGGGGACAGATACGCAGTATTTT
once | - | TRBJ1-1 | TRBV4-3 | CASSQDRFVDTEAFF | TGCGCCAGCAGCCAAGACAGGTTTGTGGACACTGAAGCTTTCTTT
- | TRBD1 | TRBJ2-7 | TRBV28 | CASSLGQGDEQYF | TGTGCCAGCAGTTTAGGACAGGGGGACGAGCAGTACTTC
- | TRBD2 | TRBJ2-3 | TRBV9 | CASSVFGGGPAPDTQYF | TGTGCCAGCAGCGTATTCGGCGGGGGGCCCGCCCCAGATACGCAGTATTTT
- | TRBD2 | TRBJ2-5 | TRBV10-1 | CASSLAGTETQYF | TGCGCCAGCAGCCTAGCGGGGACCGAGACCCAGTACTTC
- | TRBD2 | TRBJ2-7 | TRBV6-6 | CATISGGNYEQYF | TGTGCCACCATAAGCGGGGGGAACTACGAGCAGTACTTC
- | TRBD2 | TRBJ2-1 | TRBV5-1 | CASRRSGGAKSYNEQFF | TGCGCCAGCAGGCGTAGCGGGGGGGCCAAATCCTACAATGAGCAGTTCTTC
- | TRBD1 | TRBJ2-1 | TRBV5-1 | CASSGGTGSYNEQFF | TGCGCCAGCAGCGGGGGGACAGGGTCCTACAATGAGCAGTTCTTC
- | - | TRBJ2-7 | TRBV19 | CASSPGWRGYEQYF | TGTGCCAGTAGTCCGGGGTGGAGGGGCTACGAGCAGTACTTC
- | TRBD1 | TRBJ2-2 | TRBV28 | CASSGDSYTGELFF | TGTGCCAGCAGTGGGGACAGTTACACCGGGGAGCTGTTTTTT
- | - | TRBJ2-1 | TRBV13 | CASSLGQNSYNEQFF | TGTGCCAGCAGCTTAGGGCAGAACTCCTACAATGAGCAGTTCTTC
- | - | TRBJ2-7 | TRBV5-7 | CASSLQGQFPYEQYF | TGTGCCAGCAGTTTACAGGGCCAATTCCCCTACGAGCAGTACTTC
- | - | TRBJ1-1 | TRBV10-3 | CAIRQGNTEAFF | TGTGCCATCAGACAGGGTAACACTGAAGCTTTCTTT
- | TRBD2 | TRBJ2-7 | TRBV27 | CASSYGLVGYEQYF | TGTGCCAGCAGTTACGGACTAGTGGGGTACGAGCAGTACTTC
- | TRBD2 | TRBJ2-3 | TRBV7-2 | CASSLVGTSGGADTQYF | TGTGCCAGCAGCTTAGTTGGGACTAGCGGGGGTGCAGATACGCAGTATTTT
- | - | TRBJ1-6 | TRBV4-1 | CASSQDQRGANSPLHF | TGCGCCAGCAGCCAAGATCAACGGGGGGCGAATTCACCCCTCCACTTT
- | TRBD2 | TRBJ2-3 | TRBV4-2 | CASSQDPGLAGFSSTDTQYF | TGTGCCAGCAGCCAAGATCCTGGGCTAGCGGGGTTTTCTAGCACAGATACGCAGTATTTT
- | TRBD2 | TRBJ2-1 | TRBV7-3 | CASSLWTSGGRDEQFF | TGTGCCAGCAGCCTGTGGACTAGCGGGGGGCGGGATGAGCAGTTCTTC
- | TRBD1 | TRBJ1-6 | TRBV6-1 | CASSERRGTGGGGWNSPLHF | TGTGCCAGCAGTGAAAGGAGGGGAACAGGGGGTGGTGGGTGGAATTCACCCCTCCACTTT
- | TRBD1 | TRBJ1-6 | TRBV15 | CATSRGQGTYGSPLHF | TGTGCCACCAGCAGAGGACAGGGGACCTATGGGTCACCCCTCCACTTT